This T cell receptor beta chain was profiled in a study of identical twins. Only a few counts were recorded for this clonotype. The ends were cut back, 1 base at V and 4 bases at J, with 13 bases in the middle. Germline loops: CDR1 SGHVS, CDR2 FQNEAQ. This CDR3 has 15 amino acids. TCRdb re-called the 5' RACE reads with MiXCR, one entry per CDR3 protein. The sample gives about 890,000 distinct CDR3 sequences, around 12% of which show up once; around 1.5% is in the top ten. The same data also went into a second study, on yellow fever vaccine responses in identical twins. That study adds: A vaccine T cell response that seemed partly convergent and partly personalized was reported in twins.

The material sequenced was PBMCs. The source of this sequence is a woman younger than 30 in good health. The genes are TRBV7-8 and TRBJ2-5; D gene ambiguous. The CDR3 nucleotides read TGTGCCAGCAGCTTAGGACTCTTGCCTGGAGAGACCCAGTACTTC. This gives the protein CASSLGLLPGETQYF.